The source of this T cell receptor beta chain is a study of blood T cells in healthy people across ages. Study-level points and caveats: Age brought a roughly linear fall in TCR beta diversity measured per million T cells.

Remarks on this clonotype: The antigen is undetermined. Being one base from a much bigger clone, this may be a read error. It is unclear where the CDR3 begins or ends on the DNA, so no DNA is shown, and the CDR3 is as TCRdb lists it.

Collection of 9.5 to 10 milliliters of peripheral blood was performed for each donor. CDR1 is SGHTA and CDR2 is FQGNSA in the germline V gene. The CDR3 adds up to 13 amino acids, both ends counted. Next came a second PCR, run for about 6 to 12 cycles, which used a sample-barcoded 5' primer along with a J-beta primer mix. Every cDNA was tagged by a template-switch adaptor with 12 random nucleotides. Each CDR3 protein is one row after TCRdb ran MiXCR on the 5' RACE reads. The table shows about 1.5 million distinct CDR3 sequences, with about 45% occurring only once. The chain links TRBV7-2 to TRBJ2-7. Material for sequencing was blood. The receptor was derived from a young woman in good health. The CDR3 loop reads CASSCGSTYEQYF.